The 22 T cell receptor beta chains in this list originate from one sample, sequenced in a study of somatic mutations in cytotoxic T cells in rheumatoid arthritis. Sequenced by immunoSEQ multiplex PCR; TCRdb stores in-frame clones only, minus some. Among roughly 17,000 clones, around 85% were seen once, and the ten largest hold around 7%. Sequences were obtained from CD8+ T cells sorted from blood. These receptors all come from a woman aged 40 to 49 with rheumatoid arthritis.

CDR3 bases: TGTGCCAGCTCCCGCCCCCCGGGGGAGGACGTTTTCACCGGGGAGCTGTTTTTT. It encodes CASSRPPGEDVFTGELFF. The chain uses TRBV18 and TRBJ2-2; D may be TRBD2 (6 bases). CDR1 is KGHSH and CDR2 is LQKENI in the germline V gene. The CDR3 has 18 amino acids. V lost 6 bases, J lost 4 bases, and 24 bases lay in between.

J is TRBJ2-1 and V is TRBV19; D might be TRBD2 (6 bases). V was cut by 3 bases and J by 0 bases, with 9 bases left in between. Germline CDR1 is LNHDA and CDR2 is SQIVND (reference sequence). The CDR3 is made up of 15 amino acids. The CDR3 here is CASSIGGYSYNEQFF. Here the CDR3 DNA reads TGTGCCAGTAGTATTGGAGGGTACTCCTACAATGAGCAGTTCTTC.

CDR3 nucleotides: TGTGCCAGTAGTTTCGGACTAGCAATCCACGAGCAGTACTTC. Protein sequence: CASSFGLAIHEQYF. The chain uses TRBV19 and TRBJ2-7; 8 bases map to TRBD2. V lost 5 bases to trimming and J lost 5 bases; unmatched junction nucleotides: 8. Germline loops: CDR1 LNHDA, CDR2 SQIVND (reference sequence). The CDR3 extends over 14 amino acids.

The genes are TRBV11-2 and TRBJ2-5; D perhaps matches TRBD2 (6 bases). CDR3 size: 14 residues. Germline V gene lookup returns CDR1 SGHAT and CDR2 FQNNGV. Deletions cut 4 bases from V and 1 base from J, with 10 bases between. The CDR3 sequence: CASSSREIQETQYF. The CDR3 coding sequence is TGTGCCAGCAGCTCCCGGGAGATCCAAGAGACCCAGTACTTC. The full variable domain, in which reference TRBV11-2 and TRBJ2-5 provide the parts outside the CDR3, is EAGVAQSPRYKIIEKRQSVAFWCNPISGHATLYWYQQILGQGPKLLIQFQNNGVVDDSQLPKDRFSAERLKGVDSTLKIQPAKLEDSAVYLCASSSREIQETQYFGPGTRLLVL.

The chain recombines TRBV6-4 with TRBJ2-1, with unresolved D. Germline V gene data show CDR1 as MRHNA and CDR2 as SNTAGT. CDR3 size: 13 residues. Trimming stripped 4 bases from V and 6 bases from J, with 10 bases between. CDR3 amino acids: CASSVGWSNEQFF. The CDR3, as DNA: TGTGCCAGCAGTGTTGGCTGGAGCAATGAGCAGTTCTTC.

The chain couples TRBV18 to TRBJ2-5; 8 nucleotides match TRBD2. After removal of 10 bases from V and 3 bases from J, the junction contained 7 bases not matched to a gene. The CDR3 loop spans 13 amino acids. Germline V gene data show CDR1 as KGHSH and CDR2 as LQKENI. CDR3 sequence reads: CATHRGGEETQYF. CDR3 coding DNA: TGTGCCACCCACCGGGGGGGCGAAGAGACCCAGTACTTC. Filled out from reference TRBV18 and TRBJ2-5, the complete variable domain reads NAGVMQNPRHLVRRRGQEARLRCSPMKGHSHVYWYRQLPEEGLKFMVYLQKENIIDESGMPKERFSAEFPKEGPSILRIQQVVRGDSAAYFCATHRGGEETQYFGPGTRLLVL.

The chain has TRBV7-6 and TRBJ2-2, with 9 bases lining up with TRBD2. CDR3 length: 16 residues. CDR1 and CDR2 (germline): SGHVS, FNYEAQ. With 5 bases clipped from V and 6 bases from J, the junction kept 10 bases outside the gene matches. CDR3 sequence (DNA): TGTGCCAGCAGCCATGTAGCGGGAGAGGGGTCCGGGGAGCTGTTTTTT. This encodes CASSHVAGEGSGELFF.

J is TRBJ2-7 and V is TRBV5-1, with 8 bases lining up with TRBD1. CDR3 length: 16 residues. Germline lookup yields CDR1 SGHRS and CDR2 YFSETQ. The junction had 14 bases not matched to a gene; V was cut back by 4 bases and J by 5 bases. DNA for the CDR3: TGCGCCAGCAGCAGCTGGCCCGCAGGGGGCATAGACGAGCAGTACTTC. Translating it yields CASSSWPAGGIDEQYF.

The rearrangement joins TRBV4-2 to TRBJ1-1; TRBD1 agrees at 7 bases. The CDR3 is made up of 17 amino acids. V dropped 4 bases and J dropped 2; count of bases not matched to a gene: 13. Per germline, CDR1 LGHNA and CDR2 YNFKEQ. CDR3 in amino acids: CASSPLGLGTDNTEAFF. The CDR3 DNA sequence: TGTGCCAGCAGCCCCCTAGGGCTTGGGACAGATAACACTGAAGCTTTCTTT.

This chain links TRBV13 with TRBJ2-2, with a weak D call TRBD2 (5 bases). Germline V gene data show CDR1 as PRHDT and CDR2 as FYEKMQ (reference sequence). V gave up 1 base and J gave up 8 bases, with 17 bases separating them. The CDR3 totals 16 residues. The CDR3 coding sequence is TGTGCCAGCAGCTTAGCAGGTAGCGCGGCGGTAGGGGAGCTGTTTTTT. As protein: CASSLAGSAAVGELFF. Based on the CDR3 plus reference TRBV13 and TRBJ2-2, the full variable domain is AAGVIQSPRHLIKEKRETATLKCYPIPRHDTVYWYQQGPGQDPQFLISFYEKMQSDKGSIPDRFSAQQFSDYHSELNMSSLELGDSALYFCASSLAGSAAVGELFFGEGSRLTVL.

The chain couples TRBV10-3 to TRBJ2-2; 7 bases are shared with TRBD1. Germline V gives CDR1 ENHRY, CDR2 SYGVKD. There are 14 residues in the CDR3. V lost 3 bases and J lost 3; bases outside the gene matches: 1. In DNA form, the CDR3 reads TGTGCCATCAGTGATGGGACAGACACCGGGGAGCTGTTTTTT. Translation gives CAISDGTDTGELFF.

In regard to this clone: Lacking the conserved final phenylalanine or tryptophan, this CDR3 likely reflects a read error. The limits of the CDR3 on the DNA are not certain, so only TCRdb's listed CDR3 is given. This sequence joins TRBV5-6 and TRBJ1-2; TRBD1, as called in the table, went unchecked against the DNA. The CDR3 spans 11 amino acids, including both terminal residues. The germline V gene encodes CDR1 SGHDT and CDR2 YYEEEE. The CDR3: CASSLLMDRAQ.

The chain carries TRBV2 and TRBJ2-3; D is undetermined. The ends were cut back, 2 bases at V and 0 bases at J, with 9 bases in the middle. The CDR3 totals 15 residues. Germline assignment: CDR1 SNHLY and CDR2 FYNNEI. The DNA for the CDR3 is TGTGCCAGCAGTGAATATCCCTCCAGCACAGATACGCAGTATTTT. Residues: CASSEYPSSTDTQYF. The variable domain in full, completed from reference TRBV2 and TRBJ2-3, reads EPEVTQTPSHQVTQMGQEVILRCVPISNHLYFYWYRQILGQKVEFLVSFYNNEISEKSEIFDDQFSVERPDGSNFTLKIRSTKLEDSAMYFCASSEYPSSTDTQYFGPGTRLTVL.

The rearrangement links TRBV5-4 to TRBJ1-1; D is possibly TRBD1 (6 bases). V lost 0 bases and J 4 bases, leaving 16 bases between the germline ends. Germline loops: CDR1 SGHNT, CDR2 YYREEE (reference sequence). The CDR3 is made up of 16 amino acids. The CDR3 loop reads CASSLGGAGRGTEAFF. The CDR3 coding sequence is TGTGCCAGCAGCTTGGGGGGGGCAGGGAGGGGCACTGAAGCTTTCTTT.

The chain couples TRBV30 to TRBJ2-3, with 8 bases that match TRBD2. Looked up from germline, CDR1 is GTSNPN and CDR2 is SVGIG (reference sequence). Trimming took 2 bases from V and 2 from J; bases not matched to a gene: 6. The CDR3 loop spans 15 amino acids. The CDR3 bases are TGTGCCTGGAGTAAGGCGGGGGGACTCACAGATACGCAGTATTTT. Translation gives CAWSKAGGLTDTQYF.

V and J are TRBV4-2 and TRBJ2-3, with TRBD1 as a possible D gene (6 bases). Germline CDR1 and CDR2: LGHNA and YNFKEQ. V was cut by 1 base and J by 0 bases, with 8 bases left in between. The CDR3 spans 15 residues. CDR3 sequence (DNA): TGTGCCAGCAGCCAAGGTCAGGGGAGCACAGATACGCAGTATTTT. It specifies CASSQGQGSTDTQYF.

The V and J genes are TRBV9 and TRBJ2-2; 8 nucleotides align to TRBD2. The CDR3 is 14 residues long. From germline, CDR1 is SGDLS and CDR2 YYNGEE. Trimming at V came to 0 bases and at J to 6 bases, leaving 1 base not matched to a gene. CDR3 DNA: TGTGCCAGCAGCGTAGTTAGCGGGGCCGGGGAGCTGTTTTTT. It translates to CASSVVSGAGELFF.

The V and J genes are TRBV19 and TRBJ2-7; perhaps TRBD1 as D (6 bases). CDR1 is LNHDA, CDR2 SQIVND, per germline (reference sequence). Trimming removed 6 bases at V and 2 bases at J, with 11 bases between. The CDR3 loop spans 13 amino acids. The CDR3 sequence is CASSFQGTYEQYF. CDR3 in DNA: TGTGCCAGTAGCTTTCAGGGGACCTACGAGCAGTACTTC. Complete variable domain (other parts from reference TRBV19 and TRBJ2-7): DGGITQSPKYLFRKEGQNVTLSCEQNLNHDAMYWYRQDPGQGLRLIYYSQIVNDFQKGDIAEGYSVSREKKESFPLTVTSAQKNPTAFYLCASSFQGTYEQYFGPGTRLTVT.

The chain is built from TRBV13 and TRBJ2-5; D is unclear. Germline CDR1 PRHDT, CDR2 FYEKMQ (reference sequence). This CDR3 contains 13 residues. Trimming stripped 4 bases from V and 5 bases from J, with 11 bases between. The CDR3 loop reads CASSSRVWETQYF. The CDR3 region has the DNA TGTGCCAGCAGCTCCCGGGTCTGGGAGACCCAGTACTTC.

This chain links TRBV5-1 with TRBJ1-1; 8 positions agree with TRBD1. The CDR3 covers 13 residues. The J segment lost 10 bases and the V segment lost 4 bases, leaving 9 bases of the junction unmatched. Per the germline V gene, CDR1 is SGHRS and CDR2 is YFSETQ. The CDR3 loop reads CASSPSVGQGAFF. The CDR3 DNA is TGCGCCAGCAGCCCATCCGTCGGACAGGGAGCTTTCTTT.

The chain is built from TRBV5-8 and TRBJ2-7, with D uncertain. The CDR3 extends over 13 amino acids. Germline CDR1 is SGHTS and CDR2 is YDEGEE. Between the trimmed V and J ends, which lost 1 base and 0 bases, there was a span of 5 bases. CDR3 DNA sequence: TGTGCCAGCAGCTTGTGGAGCTCCTACGAGCAGTACTTC. It codes for CASSLWSSYEQYF.

The chain links TRBV4-1 to TRBJ1-1, with a possible D match to TRBD1 (5 bases). This CDR3 spans 11 amino acids. With 3 bases removed from V and 10 bases from J, the gap between germline ends came to 9 bases. Per the germline V gene, CDR1 is MGHRA and CDR2 is YSYEKL. The DNA for the CDR3 is TGCGCCAGCAGCCACCGACAGATAGCTTTCTTT. It specifies CASSHRQIAFF.